The sample holds a few counts of the clone carrying this T cell receptor (beta chain). A second PCR, run for 7 to 11 cycles, used a sample-barcoded 5' primer plus a J-beta primer mix. Every sample produced at least 2.5 million CDR3-containing paired-end reads. TCRdb analysed the 5' RACE reads with MiXCR anew, one entry per CDR3 protein. The sample has hundreds of thousands of distinct CDR3 sequences; more than 50% are singletons. The data are from a study of blood T cells in healthy people across ages. Per germline, CDR1 DFQATT and CDR2 SNEGSKA (reference sequence). This CDR3 has 14 residues. The V and J ends lost 3 bases and 3 bases respectively, with 13 bases between them.

The rearrangement uses TRBV20-1 and TRBJ2-3; D not resolved. This receptor was obtained from a man aged 35 to 55 in good health. The sample consisted of blood. As DNA, the CDR3 is TGCAGTGCTAGCCTAGTCCCTTCGACAGATACGCAGTATTTT. Translated: CSASLVPSTDTQYF.